Shown below are 19 T cell receptor beta chains from a single sample sequenced in a study of post-analysis software for immune sequencing data. Every TCR beta cDNA library bore unique molecular identifiers. TCRdb itself ran the PCR reads through MiXCR, one entry per CDR3 protein. The profile shows roughly 800,000 distinct CDR3 sequences, more than 45% of them singletons. General study findings and limits: In patients, five TRBV segments were more frequent than in controls, with TRBV5-6, TRBV5-1 and TRBV20-1 among them.

These receptors' antigens are unknown. Specimen: blood. The receptors stem from a girl aged 10-17 years with multiple sclerosis.

The chain has TRBV12-3 or TRBV12-4 and TRBJ1-5; D gene unclear. V shed 3 bases and J shed 7 bases, with 10 bases lying between them. The CDR3 totals 13 residues. CDR3 region: CASSFNGEQPQHF. Written as DNA, the CDR3 is TGTGCCAGCAGTTTCAACGGGGAACAGCCCCAGCATTTT.

This clonotype was counted between two and nine times. The chain links TRBV7-9 to TRBJ2-4, with 10 bases lining up with TRBD1. The end of the DNA aligns better with TRBJ2-7, so the J call may be wrong. Germline-derived CDR1 and CDR2 are SEHNR and FQNEAQ (reference sequence). There are 16 residues in the CDR3. This chain's CDR3 is CASSIQTGGLSYEQYF. For the CDR3, the DNA is TGTGCCAGCAGCATCCAGACAGGGGGCCTTTCCTACGAGCAGTACTTC.

The chain links TRBV4-3 to TRBJ2-1; D call uncertain. The CDR3 consists of 18 residues. V shed 4 bases and J shed 0 bases, with 19 bases lying between them. CDR1 and CDR2 from the germline V gene are LGHNA and YSLEER. The CDR3 DNA reads TGCGCCAGCAGCCTCGCGGCCATCCGCAGACCCTCCTACAATGAGCAGTTCTTC. Translated, it gives CASSLAAIRRPSYNEQFF.

Note on this clonotype: The junction departs from germline at one end; a sequencing error may be responsible. The chain uses TRBV13 and TRBJ2-1; 9 positions agree with TRBD2. The CDR3 is 16 amino acids. From germline, CDR1 is PRHDT and CDR2 FYEKMQ (reference sequence). The CDR3 bases are TGTGCCGGCAGTAAACTAGCGGGTCTCTCCTACAATGAGCAGTTCTTC. It encodes CAGSKLAGLSYNEQFF.

This clonotype was detected a few times. The chain uses TRBV7-9 and TRBJ2-7; D is ambiguous. Germline CDR1 reads SEHNR; CDR2 reads FQNEAQ (reference sequence). Trimming stripped 1 base from V and 0 bases from J, with 16 bases between. This CDR3 has 17 amino acids. CDR3 sequence (DNA): TGTGCCAGCAGCTTAGTAGGGCGGAAGGAGAGCTCCTACGAGCAGTACTTC. Protein product: CASSLVGRKESSYEQYF.

This rearrangement joins TRBV7-2 to TRBJ2-7, with D perhaps given as TRBD1 or TRBD2 (5 bases each). The CDR3 contains 15 residues. V gave up 7 bases and J gave up 4 bases, with 20 bases separating them. From germline, CDR1 is SGHTA and CDR2 FQGNSA. CDR3 sequence reads: CASTQLPGPGYEQYF. DNA for the CDR3: TGTGCCAGCACCCAACTACCGGGACCCGGATACGAGCAGTACTTC.

This clonotype was seen only a few times. The chain is built from TRBV20-1 and TRBJ2-3; 10 bases map to TRBD1. This CDR3 has 19 residues. Germline V lookup: CDR1 DFQATT, CDR2 SNEGSKA (reference sequence). V was clipped by 3 bases and J by 4 bases; unmatched bases: 19. The CDR3 reads CSASRPYWGQGSAADTQYF. The CDR3 nucleotides read TGCAGTGCTAGCCGGCCCTACTGGGGACAGGGGTCGGCAGCAGATACGCAGTATTTT.

This clonotype has just a few counts. CDR3 nucleotides: TGTGCCAGCAGCCAAATTGGGACCCAGTACTTC. Translated, it gives CASSQIGTQYF. The J gene is TRBJ2-5, the V gene TRBV6-2 or TRBV6-3; D uncertain. Deletions cut 6 bases from V and 7 bases from J, with 9 bases between. The CDR3 is 11 amino acids. Germline assignment: CDR1 MNHEY and CDR2 SVGEGT.

This clonotype was seen only a few times. This chain links TRBV6-5 with TRBJ2-4; D call uncertain. This CDR3 is built from 15 residues. Trimming pared 0 bases from V and 11 bases from J, leaving 17 bases between. From germline, CDR1 is MNHEY and CDR2 SVGAGI. This CDR3 reads CASSYSRLGLTFQYF. DNA of the CDR3: TGTGCCAGCAGTTACTCGAGGCTAGGTCTAACATTTCAGTACTTC.

This clonotype was detected a few times. V gene TRBV5-1 combines with J gene TRBJ1-1; D ambiguous. The CDR3 contains 15 residues. The germline CDR1 and CDR2 sequences are SGHRS and YFSETQ. The V end lost 0 bases, the J end lost 1 base, and 10 bases lay between the germline ends. DNA for the CDR3: TGCGCCAGCAGCTTGGGTCCCTCGTCGAACACTGAAGCTTTCTTT. Translation gives CASSLGPSSNTEAFF.

This clonotype was counted between two and nine times. The V gene is TRBV15, the J gene TRBJ2-7; 8 bases are a match to TRBD2. Germline V gives CDR1 LNHNV, CDR2 YYDKDF (reference sequence). The CDR3 totals 16 residues. J was trimmed by 6 bases and V by 0 bases; bases with no gene match: 10. This CDR3 is CATSRDRNGGRSEQYF. As DNA, the CDR3 is TGTGCCACCAGCAGAGATCGAAACGGCGGGAGGAGCGAGCAGTACTTC. Drawing the rest from reference TRBV15 and TRBJ2-7, the complete variable domain is DAMVIQNPRYQVTQFGKPVTLSCSQTLNHNVMYWYQQKSSQAPKLLFHYYDKDFNNEADTPDNFQSRRPNTSFCFLDIRSPGLGDTAMYLCATSRDRNGGRSEQYFGPGTRLTVT.

The chain combines TRBV19 with TRBJ1-1, with TRBD1 identical over 7 bases. V was pared by 7 bases and J by 4 bases, with 9 bases of the junction left unmatched. CDR1 is LNHDA, CDR2 SQIVND, per germline (reference sequence). The CDR3 extends over 14 amino acids. The CDR3 coding sequence is TGTGCCAGTACCTCGGGACAGTTAGCCACTGAAGCTTTCTTT. Translation: CASTSGQLATEAFF.

This clonotype was detected only a few times. The chain uses TRBV21-1 and TRBJ2-7; TRBD2 was called by the table and not checked on the DNA. TRBV21-1 is listed as a pseudogene. This CDR3 has 15 residues. The CDR3 coding sequence is TGTGCCAGCAGAGCTGGGGCCCAATGCTCCTACGAGCAGTACTTC. It specifies CASRAGAQCSYEQYF.

The rearrangement joins TRBV20-1 to TRBJ2-7, with 7 bases fitting TRBD2. Germline loops: CDR1 DFQATT, CDR2 SNEGSKA (reference sequence). V lost 6 bases and J lost 1; bases outside the gene matches: 15. The CDR3 length is 16 residues. CDR3 sequence reads: CSALNVREGPSYEQYF. DNA of the CDR3: TGCAGTGCCTTAAATGTGAGGGAGGGCCCATCCTACGAGCAGTACTTC.

The table lists this clonotype with a few counts. V usage is TRBV7-8 and J usage is TRBJ1-4; possibly TRBD1 for D (6 bases). This CDR3 contains 16 residues. Per the germline V gene, CDR1 is SGHVS and CDR2 is FQNEAQ. V lost 3 bases and J 5 bases, leaving 16 bases between the germline ends. CDR3 loop: CASSLRPLQGNEKLFF. CDR3 DNA sequence: TGTGCCAGCAGCTTGAGGCCGCTGCAGGGGAATGAAAAACTGTTTTTT. Full variable domain (missing parts from reference TRBV7-8 and TRBJ1-4): GAGVSQSPRYKVAKRGQDVALRCDPISGHVSLFWYQQALGQGPEFLTYFQNEAQLDKSGLPSDRFFAERPEGSVSTLKIQRTQQEDSAVYLCASSLRPLQGNEKLFFGSGTQLSVL.

This CDR3 reads CASSLDRTTGANVLTF. DNA of the CDR3: TGCGCCAGCAGCTTGGACAGGACTACTGGGGCCAACGTCCTGACTTTC. The rearrangement links TRBV5-1 to TRBJ2-6; D may be TRBD2 (6 bases). Germline CDR1 and CDR2: SGHRS and YFSETQ. The CDR3 loop spans 16 amino acids. V was clipped by 0 bases and J by 2 bases, with 9 bases between them.

This clonotype has more than one count but fewer than ten. The chain carries TRBV20-1 and TRBJ2-5, with 8 bases fitting TRBD2. With the DNA end fitting TRBJ2-7 better, the J assignment may be wrong. The CDR3 length is 15 residues. Germline values: CDR1 DFQATT, CDR2 SNEGSKA (reference sequence). CDR3 coding DNA: TGCAGTGCTAGAGATCCTAGCGGGCCTACCTACGAGCAGTACTTC. The encoded protein is CSARDPSGPTYEQYF.

Concerning this clonotype: A much larger clone sits a single nucleotide away, making a read error possible. The CDR3 DNA sequence: TGCAGTGCTAGCGGGATCACAGATACGCAGTATTTT. Amino acid sequence: CSASGITDTQYF. The chain is built from TRBV20-1 and TRBJ2-3; D possibly corresponds to TRBD2 (5 bases). The length of the CDR3 is 12 residues. With 3 bases removed from V and 2 bases from J, the gap between germline ends came to 6 bases. The germline V gene encodes CDR1 DFQATT and CDR2 SNEGSKA (reference sequence).

This clonotype has more than one count but fewer than ten. This chain connects TRBV7-9 to TRBJ2-7; a weak D match, TRBD2 (5 bases). Trimming took 5 bases from V and 4 from J, leaving 12 bases between them. The CDR3 has 13 amino acids. Germline V gene sequence: CDR1 SEHNR, CDR2 FQNEAQ (reference sequence). The CDR3 DNA sequence: TGTGCCAGCAGCCCTCTTGAGCGGTACGAGCAGTACTTC. Protein sequence: CASSPLERYEQYF.